Included here is one TCR beta chain sequence, with context. As yet, its antigen is unknown. This sample is drawn from a study of T cell repertoires in cytomegalovirus infection. V shed 0 bases and J 5 bases; nucleotides not matched to a gene: 1. The germline V gene has CDR1 SGHVS and CDR2 FNYEAQ. CDR3 length equals 14 residues. A single record per CDR3 protein comes from TCRdb applying MiXCR to the reads. The sample has around 800,000 distinct CDR3 sequences; 32% are singletons. The sequence came from a human donor in good health (CMV status not recorded). Some clones in this sample may be carry-over from other donors' samples. The input for sequencing was cultured CD8+ T cells from PBMCs, taken from culture after CMV antigen stimulation. The rearrangement uses TRBV7-6 and TRBJ2-5; the match to TRBD1 covers 9 bases. This chain's CDR3 is CASSLADRGETQYF. The CDR3 DNA follows: TGTGCCAGCAGCTTAGCGGACAGGGGCGAGACCCAGTACTTC.